The 22 T cell receptor beta chains reported below all come from one sample, sequenced in a study of T cell responses to AZD1222 COVID-19 vaccine. Profiling relied on immunoSEQ multiplex PCR, and the TCRdb table lists in-frame clones only, not all of them. The profile covers 100,000 to 150,000 clones, with around 89% appearing a single time and roughly 1.5% taken by the ten largest. This specimen consisted of peripheral blood, obtained on day 0 of AZD1222 vaccination. The receptors derive from an adult in good health.

Of note for this clone: One junction end does not reproduce the germline sequence, and a read error may be involved. This chain links TRBV9 with TRBJ2-7, with 7 positions matching TRBD2. CDR1 and CDR2 from the germline V gene are SGDLS and YYNGEE. CDR3 length equals 15 residues. The CDR3 bases are TGTGCCAGCAGCGTAGAAGCCGGACTAGTTTACGCGCAGTACTTC. Protein product: CASSVEAGLVYAQYF. Using reference TRBV9 and TRBJ2-7 for the parts outside the CDR3, the full variable domain is DSGVTQTPKHLITATGQRVTLRCSPRSGDLSVYWYQQSLDQGLQFLIQYYNGEERAKGNILERFSAQQFPDLHSELNLSSLELGDSALYFCASSVEAGLVYAQYFGPGTRLTVT.

This chain uses TRBV9 with TRBJ1-3; D perhaps matches TRBD1 (5 bases). Trimming took 1 base from V and 2 from J, leaving 10 bases between them. The germline gives CDR1 SGDLS, CDR2 YYNGEE. The CDR3 loop spans 15 amino acids. The CDR3 nucleotides are TGTGCCAGCAGCGTATCAGGGCACACTGGAAACACCATATATTTT. Its protein is CASSVSGHTGNTIYF.

This chain connects TRBV2 to TRBJ1-1; no firm D call. Germline V lookup: CDR1 SNHLY, CDR2 FYNNEI. The CDR3 is 11 residues long. The V and J ends lost 7 bases and 0 bases respectively, with 3 bases between them. CDR3 coding DNA: TGTGCCAGCACCCTGAACACTGAAGCTTTCTTT. The encoded protein is CASTLNTEAFF.

This chain uses TRBV6-8 with TRBJ2-1; 7 bases line up with TRBD2. Germline V gene data show CDR1 as MNHGY and CDR2 as SAAAGT. This CDR3 region has 16 residues. Trimming cost V 2 bases and J 8 bases; bases outside gene matches: 12. The CDR3: CASSYRASGGLDEQFF. The CDR3, as DNA: TGTGCCAGCAGTTACCGCGCTAGCGGAGGGTTGGATGAGCAGTTCTTC.

V usage is TRBV24-1 and J usage is TRBJ2-7; 9 nucleotides agree with TRBD1. The CDR3 extends over 17 amino acids. Trimming cost V 2 bases and J 3 bases; bases outside gene matches: 10. Germline lookup yields CDR1 KGHDR and CDR2 SFDVKD. This chain's CDR3 is CATSDSVAGTGNYEQYF. CDR3 DNA sequence: TGTGCCACCAGTGATTCCGTCGCCGGGACAGGGAACTACGAGCAGTACTTC.

This chain links TRBV7-6 with TRBJ1-4; TRBD1 matches 11 bases. The length of the CDR3 is 18 residues. CDR1 and CDR2 from the germline V gene are SGHVS and FNYEAQ. Trimming removed 3 bases from V and 5 bases from J; junction bases left unmatched: 11. CDR3 in DNA: TGTGCCAGCAGCTTTCTGGACAGGGGGCTGTTCAAAAATGAAAAACTGTTTTTT. Translated, it gives CASSFLDRGLFKNEKLFF. The full variable domain, in which reference TRBV7-6 and TRBJ1-4 provide the parts outside the CDR3, is GAGVSQSPRYKVTKRGQDVALRCDPISGHVSLYWYRQALGQGPEFLTYFNYEAQQDKSGLPNDRFSAERPEGSISTLTIQRTEQRDSAMYRCASSFLDRGLFKNEKLFFGSGTQLSVL.

The CDR3 bases are TGTGCCTGGAGTACTACTATCGGGACACCGGCTTATGGAAACACCATATATTTT. This translates into CAWSTTIGTPAYGNTIYF. The V and J genes are TRBV30 and TRBJ1-3, with TRBD1 as a possible D gene (6 bases). Germline V gene lookup returns CDR1 GTSNPN and CDR2 SVGIG (reference sequence). Trimming left V 2 bases short and J 3 bases short, with 23 bases between. The CDR3 loop spans 18 amino acids. Variable domain in full (rest from reference TRBV30 and TRBJ1-3): SQTIHQWPATLVQPVGSPLSLECTVEGTSNPNLYWYRQAAGRGLQLLFYSVGIGQISSEVPQNLSASRPQDRQFILSSKKLLLSDSGFYLCAWSTTIGTPAYGNTIYFGEGSWLTVV.

The chain uses TRBV7-9 and TRBJ2-7; TRBD1 might be the D (6 bases). Looked up from germline, CDR1 is SEHNR and CDR2 is FQNEAQ (reference sequence). This CDR3 has 13 residues. Trimming stripped 3 bases from V and 4 bases from J, with 10 bases between. CDR3: CASSFGQLYEQYF. The CDR3 coding sequence is TGTGCCAGCAGCTTCGGACAGCTGTACGAGCAGTACTTC.

The V and J genes are TRBV7-8 and TRBJ2-5; the match to TRBD2 covers 10 bases. The CDR3 extends over 17 amino acids. Germline loops: CDR1 SGHVS, CDR2 FQNEAQ. With 5 bases clipped from V and 2 bases from J, the junction kept 11 bases outside the gene matches. The DNA for the CDR3 is TGTGCCAGCAGCCCCCGGGAAGGTAGCGGGGGGCAAGAGACCCAGTACTTC. Amino acids: CASSPREGSGGQETQYF.

V and J are TRBV6-5 and TRBJ2-7, with D possibly being TRBD2 (6 bases). The V gene lost 5 bases and the J gene lost 3 bases, with 17 bases spanning the gap. Germline V gene sequence: CDR1 MNHEY, CDR2 SVGAGI. This CDR3 is built from 15 residues. As DNA, the CDR3 is TGTGCCAGCAGTCATGGGGATAGCGGACTCTACGAGCAGTACTTC. Amino acids: CASSHGDSGLYEQYF.

The chain links TRBV5-6 to TRBJ1-1, with D tentatively TRBD1 (6 bases). V lost 4 bases and J 1 base, leaving 11 bases between the germline ends. This CDR3 is 14 amino acids long. Germline-derived CDR1 and CDR2 are SGHDT and YYEEEE. The CDR3 region has the DNA TGTGCCAGCAGCCTGGGACACCCGAACACTGAAGCTTTCTTT. This sequence encodes CASSLGHPNTEAFF.

The J gene is TRBJ2-5, the V gene TRBV18; the D gene is possibly TRBD2 (6 bases). Germline lookup yields CDR1 KGHSH and CDR2 LQKENI. Trimming left V 0 bases short and J 5 bases short, with 10 bases between. CDR3 size: 14 residues. As DNA, the CDR3 is TGTGCCAGCTCACCACCGGAGGGTCGGGAGACCCAGTACTTC. Protein: CASSPPEGRETQYF.

This chain uses TRBV14 with TRBJ1-1; D remains unclear. Germline assignment: CDR1 SGHDN and CDR2 FVKESK. This CDR3 contains 13 residues. V was cut by 5 bases and J by 3 bases, with 10 bases left in between. CDR3 region: CASSFSRDTEAFF. The CDR3 DNA follows: TGTGCCAGCAGCTTTTCAAGGGACACTGAAGCTTTCTTT. The full variable domain, with the rest looked up from reference TRBV14 and TRBJ1-1, is EAGVTQFPSHSVIEKGQTVTLRCDPISGHDNLYWYRRVMGKEIKFLLHFVKESKQDESGMPNNRFLAERTGGTYSTLKVQPAELEDSGVYFCASSFSRDTEAFFGQGTRLTVV.

This sequence joins TRBV19 and TRBJ2-1; 13 bases map to TRBD2. The V gene end was trimmed by 6 bases and the J gene end by 8 bases; junction bases not matched to a gene: 16. Germline CDR1 and CDR2: LNHDA and SQIVND (reference sequence). The CDR3 runs to 18 residues. CDR3 amino acids: CASSKRLLGTSGDDEQFF. The CDR3, as DNA: TGTGCCAGTAGCAAACGTCTACTCGGGACTAGCGGGGACGATGAGCAGTTCTTC.

The gene calls are TRBV2 and TRBJ1-5, with D perhaps matching TRBD1 (6 bases). The CDR3 has 13 amino acids. V gave up 6 bases and J gave up 4 bases, with 10 bases separating them. Germline V gene data show CDR1 as SNHLY and CDR2 as FYNNEI. The CDR3 coding sequence is TGTGCCAGCAGCTCACAGGGAAATCAGCCCCAGCATTTT. This encodes CASSSQGNQPQHF.

V usage is TRBV15 and J usage is TRBJ2-7; no definite D call. The CDR3 sequence is 13 residues long. V was trimmed by 2 bases and J by 4 bases, leaving 9 bases between them. In germline, CDR1 is LNHNV, CDR2 YYDKDF (reference sequence). CDR3 in DNA: TGTGCCACCAGCAGACCAGCGACTTACGAGCAGTACTTC. It yields the protein CATSRPATYEQYF.

The gene calls are TRBV27 and TRBJ1-6; 7 bases agree with TRBD1. Germline trimming cut 2 bases from V and 0 bases from J; bases unmatched to any gene: 13. Per germline, CDR1 MNHEY and CDR2 SMNVEV (reference sequence). The CDR3 covers 20 residues. CDR3 amino acids: CASSLKFGTELNSYNSPLHF. The CDR3 nucleotides read TGTGCCAGCAGTTTAAAATTTGGGACAGAATTAAACTCCTATAATTCACCCCTCCACTTT.

The V and J genes are TRBV4-3 and TRBJ2-7, with a possible D match to TRBD2 (6 bases). CDR1 is LGHNA, CDR2 YSLEER, per germline. This CDR3 region has 16 residues. Trimming shortened V by 0 bases and J by 3 bases, and 15 bases separated the two germline ends. The CDR3 DNA is TGCGCCAGCAGCCAAGATTCCGCTAGCGACTACTACGAGCAGTACTTC. Translating it yields CASSQDSASDYYEQYF.

The chain couples TRBV5-4 to TRBJ2-7; tentatively, D is TRBD2 (6 bases). The V gene's germline CDR1 is SGHNT and CDR2 YYREEE (reference sequence). Trimming shortened V by 3 bases and J by 0 bases, and 16 bases separated the two germline ends. This CDR3 has 16 residues. CDR3 DNA sequence: TGTGCCAGCAGCTCCCTAAAAGCGGGCTACTCCTACGAGCAGTACTTC. Translated: CASSSLKAGYSYEQYF.

V is TRBV6-5 and J is TRBJ2-7; D might be TRBD2 (5 bases). Trimming stripped 0 bases from V and 6 bases from J, with 12 bases between. Germline lookup yields CDR1 MNHEY and CDR2 SVGAGI. The CDR3 consists of 14 residues. CDR3 nucleotides: TGTGCCAGCAGTTACTCGAACTCGGCGGGCGAGCAGTACTTC. This sequence encodes CASSYSNSAGEQYF.

The CDR3 region is CASSLREEAYNEQFF. As DNA, the CDR3 is TGTGCCAGCAGCTTGCGGGAGGAAGCCTACAATGAGCAGTTCTTC. The V and J genes are TRBV7-8 and TRBJ2-1, with 8 bases matching TRBD2. Unmatched junction bases numbered 3, after V lost 3 bases and J lost 2 bases. This CDR3 region has 15 residues. In germline, CDR1 is SGHVS, CDR2 FQNEAQ.

The chain uses TRBV19 and TRBJ1-2; 11 nucleotides agree with TRBD1. Germline-derived CDR1 and CDR2 are LNHDA and SQIVND (reference sequence). This CDR3 is built from 16 residues. J was trimmed by 6 bases and V by 5 bases; bases with no gene match: 11. The CDR3 sequence is CASSVTLGTGGHGYTF. The CDR3 DNA sequence: TGTGCCAGTAGTGTAACCCTCGGGACAGGGGGACATGGCTACACCTTC. Drawing the rest from reference TRBV19 and TRBJ1-2, the complete variable domain is DGGITQSPKYLFRKEGQNVTLSCEQNLNHDAMYWYRQDPGQGLRLIYYSQIVNDFQKGDIAEGYSVSREKKESFPLTVTSAQKNPTAFYLCASSVTLGTGGHGYTFGSGTRLTVV.